This entry describes one T cell receptor beta chain. The antigen is not known. The record originates from a study of lymphopenia after photon versus proton radiotherapy. Study-wide results and caveats: Only patients who died were analyzed for survival; proton advantage is unproven. After lymphocyte nadir, photon-treated repertoires showed oligoclonal expansion, especially CD8+ Temra.

Sequencing used immunoSEQ multiplex PCR; TCRdb keeps in-frame clones, though not all of them. The data contain just over 30,000 clones, approximately 95% of them singletons. The trim removed 4 bases at V and 7 bases at J, leaving 8 bases unmatched. This CDR3 comprises 15 residues. Germline-derived CDR1 and CDR2 are MGHDK and SYGVNS. Here the sequenced sample was peripheral blood, taken from a patient treated with photon-based radiotherapy. The sequence derives from a woman between 50 and 59 years old with cholangiocarcinoma. The chain couples TRBV25-1 to TRBJ1-4, with 8 bases that match TRBD1. CDR3 nucleotide sequence: TGTGCCAGCAGTGTCGCAGGGGGCTTGGGTGAAAAACTGTTTTTT. Protein product: CASSVAGGLGEKLFF.